The rows below give T cell receptor beta chains drawn from one sample of a study of TIL therapy for anti-PD-1-resistant metastatic lung cancer. Method: immunoSEQ multiplex PCR; TCRdb's copy keeps in-frame clones and lacks some. The sample holds tens of thousands of clones, around 86% seen once. This specimen was blood, taken at baseline. Every receptor here comes from a person between 25 and 79 years old with non-small cell lung cancer. Each CDR3 is given with its conserved first and last residue. Each record gives: D gene, J gene, clone size, V gene, CDR3 protein, CDR3 DNA. D genes are given only for firm matches. Clone size appears in some rows only: once, few, many, or a class for an expanded clone.

D gene: TRBD1; J gene: TRBJ2-7; clone size: few; V gene: TRBV5-1; CDR3 protein: CASSSLPGQGSNEQYF; CDR3 DNA: TGCGCCAGCAGCTCCCTCCCGGGACAGGGGTCCAACGAGCAGTACTTC
D gene: NA; J gene: TRBJ2-2; clone size: NA; V gene: TRBV11-2; CDR3 protein: CASSLSTGELFF; CDR3 DNA: TGTGCCAGCAGCTTAAGTACCGGGGAGCTGTTTTTT
D gene: NA; J gene: TRBJ1-6; clone size: once; V gene: TRBV5-1; CDR3 protein: CASRLQAYNSPLHF; CDR3 DNA: TGCGCCAGCAGACTACAGGCGTATAATTCACCCCTCCACTTT
D gene: TRBD1; J gene: TRBJ1-1; clone size: NA; V gene: TRBV30; CDR3 protein: CASDTGTGVNTEAFF; CDR3 DNA: TGTGCCAGTGATACGGGGACAGGGGTGAACACTGAAGCTTTCTTT
D gene: NA; J gene: TRBJ1-3; clone size: NA; V gene: TRBV2; CDR3 protein: CASSGLPSGNTIYF; CDR3 DNA: TGTGCCAGCAGTGGATTGCCCTCTGGAAACACCATATATTTT
D gene: TRBD1; J gene: TRBJ1-2; clone size: NA; V gene: TRBV19; CDR3 protein: CASSSDRGWGGYTF; CDR3 DNA: TGTGCCAGTAGTAGCGACAGGGGGTGGGGTGGCTACACCTTC
D gene: NA; J gene: TRBJ2-6; clone size: NA; V gene: TRBV14; CDR3 protein: CASSPLGGRGPSGANVLTF; CDR3 DNA: TGTGCCAGCAGCCCTCTCGGCGGCAGGGGCCCCTCTGGGGCCAACGTCCTGACTTTC
D gene: TRBD1; J gene: TRBJ1-6; clone size: NA; V gene: TRBV5-1; CDR3 protein: CASSAGQGNGPLHF; CDR3 DNA: TGCGCCAGCAGCGCGGGACAGGGAAACGGACCCCTCCACTTT
D gene: NA; J gene: TRBJ1-1; clone size: once; V gene: TRBV7-5; CDR3 protein: CVRSLVAGEWGRAEAFF; CDR3 DNA: TGTGTCAGAAGCTTAGTGGCTGGGGAATGGGGAAGGGCTGAAGCTTTCTTT
D gene: NA; J gene: TRBJ1-2; clone size: NA; V gene: TRBV12-3/TRBV12-4; CDR3 protein: CASSSIILGYTF; CDR3 DNA: TGTGCCAGCAGTTCGATTATTCTGGGCTACACCTTC
D gene: NA; J gene: TRBJ2-3; clone size: NA; V gene: TRBV9; CDR3 protein: CASSVAKEWGSTDTQYF; CDR3 DNA: TGTGCCAGCAGCGTAGCTAAGGAGTGGGGTTCCACAGATACGCAGTATTTT
D gene: NA; J gene: TRBJ1-5; clone size: NA; V gene: TRBV3-1/TRBV3-2; CDR3 protein: CASSGARDQPQHF; CDR3 DNA: TGTGCCAGCAGCGGGGCCAGGGATCAGCCCCAGCATTTT
D gene: NA; J gene: TRBJ2-3; clone size: NA; V gene: TRBV7-9; CDR3 protein: CASSSFGGDPFNTQYF; CDR3 DNA: TGTGCCAGCAGCTCCTTCGGGGGCGACCCTTTCAATACGCAGTATTTT
D gene: TRBD2; J gene: TRBJ2-3; clone size: once; V gene: TRBV5-8; CDR3 protein: CASSPSVSGGGTQYF; CDR3 DNA: TGTGCCAGCAGCCCGTCCGTCAGCGGGGGTGGGACGCAGTATTTT
D gene: NA; J gene: TRBJ2-3; clone size: NA; V gene: TRBV7-9; CDR3 protein: CASSVDSSVTDTQYF; CDR3 DNA: TGTGCCAGCTCCGTAGACTCCAGCGTCACAGATACGCAGTATTTT
D gene: TRBD1; J gene: TRBJ2-3; clone size: NA; V gene: TRBV19; CDR3 protein: CASAPTGTTDTQYF; CDR3 DNA: TGTGCCAGTGCTCCGACAGGGACCACAGATACGCAGTATTTT
D gene: NA; J gene: TRBJ1-5; clone size: NA; V gene: TRBV30; CDR3 protein: CAWSVYSNQPQHF; CDR3 DNA: TGTGCCTGGAGCGTCTATAGCAATCAGCCCCAGCATTTT
D gene: TRBD1; J gene: TRBJ1-2; clone size: NA; V gene: TRBV5-6; CDR3 protein: CASLYRGGSYGYTF; CDR3 DNA: TGTGCCAGTCTCTACAGGGGGGGATCCTATGGCTACACCTTC
D gene: NA; J gene: TRBJ1-5; clone size: NA; V gene: TRBV5-1; CDR3 protein: CASSSVAPTSRGWGNQPQHF; CDR3 DNA: TGCGCCAGCAGCTCCGTGGCCCCCACCAGCAGGGGATGGGGCAATCAGCCCCAGCATTTT